This entry describes one T cell receptor beta chain. This sample is part of a study of blood T cell repertoires in COVID-19. Data came from immunoSEQ multiplex PCR; TCRdb stores just in-frame clones and leaves some out. The table records under 150,000 clones, approximately 85% of them present only once. Unmatched junction bases numbered 10, after V lost 3 bases and J lost 5 bases. This CDR3 is built from 16 residues. CDR1 and CDR2 (germline): MNHNS, SASEGT. The rearrangement uses TRBV6-1 and TRBJ1-5; TRBD1 matches 7 bases. Material: peripheral blood. This clonotype originated in a woman in her sixties or seventies with COVID-19, enrolled during active disease. CDR3 sequence (DNA): TGTGCCAGCAGTGAGTCGAACCGGGACAGATATCAGCCCCAGCATTTT. This sequence encodes CASSESNRDRYQPQHF.